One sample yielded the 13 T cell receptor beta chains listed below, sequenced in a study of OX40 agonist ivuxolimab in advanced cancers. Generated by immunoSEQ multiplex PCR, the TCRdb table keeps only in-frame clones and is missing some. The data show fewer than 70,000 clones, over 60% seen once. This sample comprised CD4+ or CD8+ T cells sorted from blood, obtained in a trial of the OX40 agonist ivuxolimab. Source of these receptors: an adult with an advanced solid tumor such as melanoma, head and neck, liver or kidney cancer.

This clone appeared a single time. The CDR3 bases are TGTGCCAGCTCACCATCCCGGGCTGGAGAGCAGTTCTTC. Its translation: CASSPSRAGEQFF. The rearrangement uses TRBV18 and TRBJ2-1; D is unresolved. The CDR3 runs 13 residues. Per germline, CDR1 KGHSH and CDR2 LQKENI. Trimming stripped 2 bases from V and 10 bases from J, with 12 bases between. The complete variable domain, with remaining parts taken from reference TRBV18 and TRBJ2-1, reads NAGVMQNPRHLVRRRGQEARLRCSPMKGHSHVYWYRQLPEEGLKFMVYLQKENIIDESGMPKERFSAEFPKEGPSILRIQQVVRGDSAAYFCASSPSRAGEQFFGPGTRLTVL.

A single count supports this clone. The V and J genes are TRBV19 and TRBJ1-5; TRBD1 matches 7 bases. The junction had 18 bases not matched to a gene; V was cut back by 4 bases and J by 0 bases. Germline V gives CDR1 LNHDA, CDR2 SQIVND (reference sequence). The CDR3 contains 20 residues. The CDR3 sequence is CASSKTLGQVTLYSNQPQHF. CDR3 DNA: TGTGCCAGTAGTAAAACCCTAGGACAGGTAACTCTCTATAGCAATCAGCCCCAGCATTTT. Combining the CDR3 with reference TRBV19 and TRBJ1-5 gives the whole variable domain DGGITQSPKYLFRKEGQNVTLSCEQNLNHDAMYWYRQDPGQGLRLIYYSQIVNDFQKGDIAEGYSVSREKKESFPLTVTSAQKNPTAFYLCASSKTLGQVTLYSNQPQHFGDGTRLSIL.

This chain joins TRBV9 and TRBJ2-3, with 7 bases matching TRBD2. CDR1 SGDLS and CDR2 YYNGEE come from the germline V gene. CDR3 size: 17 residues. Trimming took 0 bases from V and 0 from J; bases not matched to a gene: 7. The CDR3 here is CASSVDSGGPSTDTQYF. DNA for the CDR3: TGTGCCAGCAGCGTAGACTCGGGGGGTCCGAGCACAGATACGCAGTATTTT.

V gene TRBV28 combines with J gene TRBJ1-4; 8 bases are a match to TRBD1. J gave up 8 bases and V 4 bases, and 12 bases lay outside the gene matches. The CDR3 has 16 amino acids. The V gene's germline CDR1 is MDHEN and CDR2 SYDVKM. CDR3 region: CASSSGQGMAREKLFF. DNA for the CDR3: TGTGCCAGCAGTTCTGGACAGGGCATGGCTAGGGAAAAACTGTTTTTT.

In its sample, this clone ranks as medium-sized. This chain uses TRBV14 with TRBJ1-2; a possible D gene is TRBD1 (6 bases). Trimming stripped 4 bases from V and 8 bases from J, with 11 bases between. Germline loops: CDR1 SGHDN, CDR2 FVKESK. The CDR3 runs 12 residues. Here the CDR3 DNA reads TGTGCCAGCAGCCCAAACAGGGAAGGCTACACCTTC. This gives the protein CASSPNREGYTF.

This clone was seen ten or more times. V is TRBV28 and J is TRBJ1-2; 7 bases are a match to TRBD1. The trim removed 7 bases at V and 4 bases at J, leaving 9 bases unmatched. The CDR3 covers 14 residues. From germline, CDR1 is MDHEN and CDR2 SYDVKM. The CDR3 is CASMGQPEFYGYTF. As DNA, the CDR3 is TGTGCCAGCATGGGACAGCCCGAATTCTATGGCTACACCTTC.

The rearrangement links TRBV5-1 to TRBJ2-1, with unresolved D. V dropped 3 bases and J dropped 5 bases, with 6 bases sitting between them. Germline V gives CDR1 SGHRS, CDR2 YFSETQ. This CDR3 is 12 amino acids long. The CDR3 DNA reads TGCGCCAGCAGCTCCAGGAACAATGAGCAGTTCTTC. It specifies CASSSRNNEQFF.

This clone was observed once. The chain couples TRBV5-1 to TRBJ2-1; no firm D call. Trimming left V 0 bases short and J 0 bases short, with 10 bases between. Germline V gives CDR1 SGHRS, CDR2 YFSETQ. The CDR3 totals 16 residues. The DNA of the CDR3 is TGCGCCAGCAGCTTGGACCCGTTGAGCTCCTACAATGAGCAGTTCTTC. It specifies CASSLDPLSSYNEQFF.

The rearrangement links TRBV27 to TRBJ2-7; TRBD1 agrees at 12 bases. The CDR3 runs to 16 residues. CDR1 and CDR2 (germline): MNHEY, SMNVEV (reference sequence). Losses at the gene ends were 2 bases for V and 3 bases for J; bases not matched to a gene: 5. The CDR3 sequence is CASSLKGQGAFYEQYF. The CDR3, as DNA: TGTGCCAGCAGTTTAAAGGGACAGGGGGCCTTCTACGAGCAGTACTTC.

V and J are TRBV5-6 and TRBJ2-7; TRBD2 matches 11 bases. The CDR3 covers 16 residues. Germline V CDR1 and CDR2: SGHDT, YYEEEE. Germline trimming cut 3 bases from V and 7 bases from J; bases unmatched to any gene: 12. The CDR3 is CASSSGGSGRAGEQYF. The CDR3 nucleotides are TGTGCCAGCAGCTCCGGTGGTAGCGGGAGGGCTGGGGAGCAGTACTTC. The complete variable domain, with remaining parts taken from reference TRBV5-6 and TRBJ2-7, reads DAGVTQSPTHLIKTRGQQVTLRCSPKSGHDTVSWYQQALGQGPQFIFQYYEEEERQRGNFPDRFSGHQFPNYSSELNVNALLLGDSALYLCASSSGGSGRAGEQYFGPGTRLTVT.

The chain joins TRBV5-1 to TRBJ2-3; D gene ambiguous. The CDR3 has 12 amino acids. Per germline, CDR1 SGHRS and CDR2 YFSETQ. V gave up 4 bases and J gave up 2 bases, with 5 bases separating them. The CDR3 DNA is TGCGCCAGCAGCCCCCACACAGATACGCAGTATTTT. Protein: CASSPHTDTQYF.

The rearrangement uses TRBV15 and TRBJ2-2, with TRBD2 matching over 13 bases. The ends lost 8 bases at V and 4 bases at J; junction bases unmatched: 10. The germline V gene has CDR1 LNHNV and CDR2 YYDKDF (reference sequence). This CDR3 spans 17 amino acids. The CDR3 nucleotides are TGTGCCACCGGGAGGACTAGCGGGAGTAAGAGCACCGGGGAGCTGTTTTTT. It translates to CATGRTSGSKSTGELFF.

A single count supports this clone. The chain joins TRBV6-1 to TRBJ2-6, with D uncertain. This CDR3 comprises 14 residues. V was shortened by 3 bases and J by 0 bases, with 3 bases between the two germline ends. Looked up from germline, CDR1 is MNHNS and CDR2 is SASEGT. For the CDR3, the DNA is TGTGCCAGCAGTGACCCCTCTGGGGCCAACGTCCTGACTTTC. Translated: CASSDPSGANVLTF.